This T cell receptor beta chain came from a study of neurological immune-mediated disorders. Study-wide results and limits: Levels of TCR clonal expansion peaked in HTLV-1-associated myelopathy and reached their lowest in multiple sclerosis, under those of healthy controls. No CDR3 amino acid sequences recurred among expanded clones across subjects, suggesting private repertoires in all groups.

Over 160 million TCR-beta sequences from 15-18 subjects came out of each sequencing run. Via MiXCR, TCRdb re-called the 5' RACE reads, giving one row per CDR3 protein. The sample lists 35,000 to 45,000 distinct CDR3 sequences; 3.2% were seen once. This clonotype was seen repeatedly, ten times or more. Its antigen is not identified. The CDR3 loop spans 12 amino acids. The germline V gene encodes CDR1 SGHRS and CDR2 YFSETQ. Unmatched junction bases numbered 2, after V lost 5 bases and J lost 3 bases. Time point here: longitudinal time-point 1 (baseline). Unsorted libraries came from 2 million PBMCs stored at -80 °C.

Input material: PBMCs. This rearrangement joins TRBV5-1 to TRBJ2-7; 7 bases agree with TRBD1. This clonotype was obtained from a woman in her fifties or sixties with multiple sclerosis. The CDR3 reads CASRDRDYEQYF. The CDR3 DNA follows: TGCGCCAGCAGAGACAGGGACTACGAGCAGTACTTC.